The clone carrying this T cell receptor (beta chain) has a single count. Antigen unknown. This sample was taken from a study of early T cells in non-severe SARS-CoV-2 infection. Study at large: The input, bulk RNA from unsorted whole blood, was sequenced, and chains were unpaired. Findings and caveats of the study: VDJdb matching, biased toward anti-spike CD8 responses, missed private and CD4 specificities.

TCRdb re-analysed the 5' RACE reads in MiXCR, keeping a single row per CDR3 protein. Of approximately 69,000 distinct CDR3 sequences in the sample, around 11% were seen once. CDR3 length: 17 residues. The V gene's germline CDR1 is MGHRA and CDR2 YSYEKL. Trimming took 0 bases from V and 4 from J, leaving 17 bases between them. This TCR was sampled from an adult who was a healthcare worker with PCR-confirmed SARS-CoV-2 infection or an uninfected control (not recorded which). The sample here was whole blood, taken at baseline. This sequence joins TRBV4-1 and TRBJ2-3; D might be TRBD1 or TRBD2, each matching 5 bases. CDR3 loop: CASSQDGLRGGADTQYF. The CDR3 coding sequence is TGCGCCAGCAGCCAAGATGGTTTGAGGGGTGGCGCAGATACGCAGTATTTT.